Following are 14 T cell receptor beta chains from one sample sequenced in a study of tumor-infiltrating lymphocytes in primary liver carcinoma. The source material, 20-30 mg of unsorted bulk tissue, was used to co-extract RNA and DNA. The input was 450 to 550 ng total RNA; TCR beta cDNA was made from it with a constant-region primer. The TCR beta library was amplified through three nested multiplex PCR rounds in a modified ARM-PCR procedure. Use of TRBV1-TRBV30 forward primers with a C-beta reverse primer characterized the first two PCR rounds, which lasted approximately 11 cycles each. TCRdb passed the multiplex PCR reads through MiXCR, listing each CDR3 protein once. The sample has 30,000 to 40,000 distinct CDR3 sequences, roughly four fifths seen once. Sequenced material: liver tumor tissue from sampling region 4. Subset: tumor region T4, right-lateral pole. These receptor sequences come from a man between 35 and 55 years old with primary liver carcinoma and hepatitis B virus infection.

A remark on this clonotype: The junction departs from germline at one end; a sequencing error may be responsible. The chain has TRBV5-4 and TRBJ2-3, with 7 bases fitting TRBD2. The CDR3 covers 15 residues. Looked up from germline, CDR1 is SGHNT and CDR2 is YYREEE (reference sequence). CDR3 DNA: TGTGCCAGCAACTTGGCTACTAGCGGCACAGATACGCAGTATTTT. This gives the protein CASNLATSGTDTQYF.

This clonotype was recorded only once. The junction departs from germline at one end; a sequencing error may be responsible. V is TRBV11-1 and J is TRBJ1-1, with D perhaps TRBD1 (6 bases). The CDR3 is 15 amino acids. Germline values: CDR1 SGHAT, CDR2 FQDESV (reference sequence). CDR3 in amino acids: CTSSSGQTLGTEAFF. The CDR3 bases are TGCACCAGCAGCTCCGGACAGACCTTGGGGACTGAAGCTTTCTTT.

Points on this clonotype: Sequence at one end of the junction differs from germline and may be a read error. The chain is built from TRBV5-1 and TRBJ2-2, with 12 bases aligning to TRBD2. This CDR3 has 17 amino acids. The germline gives CDR1 SGHRS, CDR2 YFSETQ. CDR3 sequence: CASGFETSGRNTGELYF. Here the CDR3 DNA reads TGCGCCAGCGGCTTCGAAACTAGCGGGAGGAACACCGGGGAGCTGTATTTT.

This clonotype was recorded only once. This chain uses TRBV5-6 with TRBJ2-5; no definite D call. The CDR3 consists of 13 residues. From germline, CDR1 is SGHDT and CDR2 YYEEEE. V lost 0 bases, J lost 11 bases, and 14 bases lay in between. CDR3 in amino acids: CASSLGGVEIQYF. The CDR3 coding sequence is TGTGCCAGCAGCTTGGGAGGAGTGGAGATACAGTACTTC.

This rearrangement joins TRBV11-2 to TRBJ2-1; D is unresolved. The V end lost 5 bases, the J end lost 16 bases, and 21 bases lay between the germline ends. This CDR3 has 13 residues. Germline-derived CDR1 and CDR2 are SGHAT and FQNNGV. CDR3 DNA: TGTGCCAGCAGCCCGATGATTGAGACCTTGCAATTCTTC. Its translation: CASSPMIETLQFF.

Details on this clonotype: The junction departs from germline at one end; a sequencing error may be responsible. The chain uses TRBV6-5 and TRBJ1-1; D may be TRBD1 (5 bases). The CDR3 is 13 residues long. Germline-derived CDR1 and CDR2 are MNHEY and SVGAGI. The CDR3 is CANSRTMETEAFF. CDR3 in DNA: TGTGCCAACAGTAGGACAATGGAAACAGAAGCTTTCTTT.

Note on this clonotype: Relative to the germline gene, one junction end is altered; a read error may explain this. This chain connects TRBV5-5 to TRBJ2-5; no definite D call. The CDR3 loop spans 12 amino acids. Germline lookup yields CDR1 SGHKS and CDR2 YYEKEE (reference sequence). In nucleotides, the CDR3 is TGTGCCAGCAGCTTGGGTACAGAGACCCGGTGTTTC. Translation: CASSLGTETRCF.

With respect to this clonotype: This could be a read error, since a much larger clone is one nucleotide away. J is TRBJ2-1 and V is TRBV20-1, with D possibly TRBD2 on 6 matching bases. Germline CDR1 reads DFQATT; CDR2 reads SNEGSKA (reference sequence). CDR3 size: 14 residues. The CDR3 spells CSTSAGSSYNEQFF. In nucleotides, the CDR3 is TGCAGTACTAGTGCCGGGAGCTCCTACAATGAGCAGTTCTTC.

As regards this clonotype: One end of the junction does not line up with germline, which may come from a read error. This rearrangement joins TRBV11-3 to TRBJ2-1; D is possibly TRBD1 (5 bases). Germline CDR1 and CDR2: SGHNT and YENEEA. This CDR3 is 14 amino acids long. The CDR3 sequence is CTSSIGVSNNGQFF. For the CDR3, the DNA is TGTACCAGCAGCATAGGGGTCAGCAACAATGGGCAGTTCTTC.

This clonotype has a single count. A read error may produce the germline difference seen at one junction end. The genes are TRBV30 and TRBJ2-1, with D possibly being TRBD2 (6 bases). The germline V gene has CDR1 GTSNPN and CDR2 SVGIG (reference sequence). This CDR3 has 13 amino acids. The CDR3 here is CAWSPCGNNVQFF. CDR3 in DNA: TGTGCATGGAGTCCCTGCGGGAACAATGTGCAGTTCTTC.

Points on this clonotype: The junction departs from germline at one end; a sequencing error may be responsible. The rearrangement joins TRBV30 to TRBJ2-5; D possibly corresponds to TRBD2 (5 bases). Per the germline V gene, CDR1 is GTSNPN and CDR2 is SVGIG (reference sequence). This CDR3 region has 14 residues. The CDR3 nucleotides are TGTGCCTGGAGTGTTAGCAGGAGGTTGGAGACCCAGAACTTC. Translating it yields CAWSVSRRLETQNF.

Details on this clonotype: Lacking the conserved final phenylalanine or tryptophan, this CDR3 likely reflects a read error. This sequence joins TRBV14 and TRBJ1-6; TRBD1 is a possible D gene (6 bases). Per germline, CDR1 SGHDN and CDR2 FVKESK. Trimming took off 4 bases at V and 10 bases at J, with 14 bases between the two ends. The CDR3 extends over 14 amino acids. The CDR3 nucleotides are TGTGCCAGCAGCCCCTCAGGGGAAAACTCACCCCTCCACATT. It specifies CASSPSGENSPLHI.

As to this clonotype: This is likely a read error, given that the CDR3 carries no conserved phenylalanine or tryptophan at its end. The chain links TRBV4-3 to TRBJ1-6; the match to TRBD1 covers 10 bases. Germline V gene lookup returns CDR1 LGHNA and CDR2 YSLEER. This CDR3 contains 16 residues. The CDR3 loop is CANSSWDRGRNSPLHC. The CDR3 nucleotides read TGCGCCAACAGCTCCTGGGACAGGGGAAGGAATTCGCCCCTCCACTGT.

A few counts support this clonotype. The genes are TRBV20-1 and TRBJ2-5, with 10 bases fitting TRBD2. CDR1 is DFQATT and CDR2 is SNEGSKA in the germline V gene (reference sequence). The CDR3 has 15 residues. V was clipped by 0 bases and J by 7 bases; unmatched bases: 8. The CDR3 DNA follows: TGCAGTGCTAGAGACCTAGCGGGAGCCGGAGGGACCCAGTACTTC. Protein: CSARDLAGAGGTQYF.